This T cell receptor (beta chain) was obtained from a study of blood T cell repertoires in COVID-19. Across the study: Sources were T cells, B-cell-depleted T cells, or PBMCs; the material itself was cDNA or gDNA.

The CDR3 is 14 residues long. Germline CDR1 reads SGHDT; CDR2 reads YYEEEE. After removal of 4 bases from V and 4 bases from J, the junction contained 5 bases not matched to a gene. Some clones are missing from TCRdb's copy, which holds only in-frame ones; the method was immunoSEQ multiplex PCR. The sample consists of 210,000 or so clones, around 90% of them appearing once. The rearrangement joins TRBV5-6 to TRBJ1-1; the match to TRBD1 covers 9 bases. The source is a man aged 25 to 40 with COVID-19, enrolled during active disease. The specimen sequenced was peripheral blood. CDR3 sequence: CASSTWTGVTEAFF. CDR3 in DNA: TGTGCCAGCAGCACGTGGACAGGGGTCACTGAAGCTTTCTTT.